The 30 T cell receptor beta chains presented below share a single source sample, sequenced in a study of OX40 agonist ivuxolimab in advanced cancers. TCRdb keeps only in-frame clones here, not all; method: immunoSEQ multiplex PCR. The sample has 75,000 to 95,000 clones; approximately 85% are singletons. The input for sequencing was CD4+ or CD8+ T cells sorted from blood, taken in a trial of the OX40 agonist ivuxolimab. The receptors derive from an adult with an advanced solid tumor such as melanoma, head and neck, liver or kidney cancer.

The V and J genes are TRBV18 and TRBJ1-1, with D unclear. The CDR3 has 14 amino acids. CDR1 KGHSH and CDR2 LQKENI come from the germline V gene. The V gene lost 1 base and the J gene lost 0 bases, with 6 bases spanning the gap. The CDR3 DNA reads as TGTGCCAGCTCACCACTCGGGATGAACACTGAAGCTTTCTTT. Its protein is CASSPLGMNTEAFF.

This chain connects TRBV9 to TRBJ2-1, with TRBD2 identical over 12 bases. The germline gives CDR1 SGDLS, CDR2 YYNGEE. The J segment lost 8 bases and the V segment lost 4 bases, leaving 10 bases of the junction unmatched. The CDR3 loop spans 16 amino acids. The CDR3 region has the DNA TGTGCCAGCAGCACGCGAGGGACTAGCGGGTGGGATGAGCAGTTCTTC. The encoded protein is CASSTRGTSGWDEQFF.

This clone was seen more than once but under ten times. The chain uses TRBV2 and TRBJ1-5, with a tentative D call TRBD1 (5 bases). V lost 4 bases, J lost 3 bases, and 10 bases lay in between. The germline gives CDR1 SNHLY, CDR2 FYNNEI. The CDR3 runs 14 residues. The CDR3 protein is CASSGSGPNQPQHF. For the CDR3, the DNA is TGTGCCAGCAGTGGTTCGGGGCCCAATCAGCCCCAGCATTTT.

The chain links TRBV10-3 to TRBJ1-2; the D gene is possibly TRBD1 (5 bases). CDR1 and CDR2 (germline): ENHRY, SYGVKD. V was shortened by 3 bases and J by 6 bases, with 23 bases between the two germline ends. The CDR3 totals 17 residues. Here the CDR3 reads CAISDSGGFAGGDGYTF. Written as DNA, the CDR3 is TGTGCCATCAGTGACTCGGGGGGATTCGCGGGAGGCGATGGCTACACCTTC.

The CDR3 loop is CASGIYGSYEQYF. In nucleotides, the CDR3 is TGTGCTAGTGGGATTTATGGCTCCTACGAGCAGTACTTC. The chain employs TRBV12-5 and TRBJ2-7, with D unclear. The CDR3 length is 13 residues. V lost 6 bases, J lost 0 bases, and 9 bases lay in between. Germline V gives CDR1 LGHNT, CDR2 FRNRAP.

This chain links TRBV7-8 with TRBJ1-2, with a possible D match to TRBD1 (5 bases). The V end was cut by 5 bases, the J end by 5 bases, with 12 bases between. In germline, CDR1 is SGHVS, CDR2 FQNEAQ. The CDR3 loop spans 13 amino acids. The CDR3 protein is CASSQRGRYGYTF. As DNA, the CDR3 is TGTGCCAGCAGCCAAAGGGGCCGATATGGCTACACCTTC.

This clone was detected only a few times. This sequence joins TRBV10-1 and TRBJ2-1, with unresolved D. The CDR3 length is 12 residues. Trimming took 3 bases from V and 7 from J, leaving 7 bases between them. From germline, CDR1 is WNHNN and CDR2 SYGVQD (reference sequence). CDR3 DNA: TGCGCCAGCAGTGACCGATGGAATGAGCAGTTCTTC. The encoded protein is CASSDRWNEQFF.

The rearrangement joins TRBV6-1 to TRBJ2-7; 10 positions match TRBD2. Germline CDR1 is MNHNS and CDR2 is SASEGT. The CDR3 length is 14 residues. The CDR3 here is CATQRTSGLYGQYV. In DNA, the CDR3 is TGTGCCACCCAGAGGACTAGCGGCCTCTACGGGCAGTACGTC.

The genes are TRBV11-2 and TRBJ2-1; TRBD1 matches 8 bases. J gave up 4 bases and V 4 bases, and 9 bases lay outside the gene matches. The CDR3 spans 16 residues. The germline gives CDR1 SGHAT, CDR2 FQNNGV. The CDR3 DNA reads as TGTGCCAGCAGCTCCTGGGAGGACAGGGTGTACAATGAGCAGTTCTTC. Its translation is CASSSWEDRVYNEQFF.

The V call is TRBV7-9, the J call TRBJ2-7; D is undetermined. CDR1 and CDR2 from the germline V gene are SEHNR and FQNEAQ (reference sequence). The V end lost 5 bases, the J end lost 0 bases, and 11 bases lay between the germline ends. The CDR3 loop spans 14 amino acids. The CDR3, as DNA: TGTGCCAGCAGCCCCTCCCAAGGCTCCTACGAGCAGTACTTC. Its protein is CASSPSQGSYEQYF.

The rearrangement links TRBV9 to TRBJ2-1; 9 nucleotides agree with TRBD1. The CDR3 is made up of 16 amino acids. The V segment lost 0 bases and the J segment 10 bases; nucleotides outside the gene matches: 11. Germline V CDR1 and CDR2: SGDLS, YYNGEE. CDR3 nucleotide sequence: TGTGCCAGCAGCGTAGGTTTGAGGGACAGGGCCCTCGAGCAGTTCTTC. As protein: CASSVGLRDRALEQFF. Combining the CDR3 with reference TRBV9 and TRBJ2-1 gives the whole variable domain DSGVTQTPKHLITATGQRVTLRCSPRSGDLSVYWYQQSLDQGLQFLIQYYNGEERAKGNILERFSAQQFPDLHSELNLSSLELGDSALYFCASSVGLRDRALEQFFGPGTRLTVL.

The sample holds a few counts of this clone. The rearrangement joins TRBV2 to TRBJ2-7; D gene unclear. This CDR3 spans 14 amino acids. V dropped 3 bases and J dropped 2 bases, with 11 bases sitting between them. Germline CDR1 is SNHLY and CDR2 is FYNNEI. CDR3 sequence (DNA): TGTGCCAGCAGTGACAGGATCGACACCTACGAGCAGTACTTC. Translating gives CASSDRIDTYEQYF.

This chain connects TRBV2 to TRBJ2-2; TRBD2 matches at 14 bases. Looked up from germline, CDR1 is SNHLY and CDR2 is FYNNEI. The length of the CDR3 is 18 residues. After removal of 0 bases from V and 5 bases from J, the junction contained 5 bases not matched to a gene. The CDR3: CASSEAGLAGVGTGELFF. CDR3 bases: TGTGCCAGCAGTGAAGCGGGACTAGCGGGAGTGGGGACCGGGGAGCTGTTTTTT.

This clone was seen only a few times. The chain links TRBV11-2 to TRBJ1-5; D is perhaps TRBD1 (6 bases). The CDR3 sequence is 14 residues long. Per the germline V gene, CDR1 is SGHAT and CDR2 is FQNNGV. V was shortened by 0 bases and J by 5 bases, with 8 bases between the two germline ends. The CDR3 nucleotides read TGTGCCAGCAGCTTAGAAGGGGGTTATCAGCCCCAGCATTTT. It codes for CASSLEGGYQPQHF.

Written as DNA, the CDR3 is TGTGCCTGGAGTGAGGGGGGAAACAGCAATGAGCAGTTCTTC. It yields the protein CAWSEGGNSNEQFF. This chain joins TRBV30 and TRBJ2-1, with D perhaps given as TRBD1 or TRBD2 (6 bases each). The CDR3 totals 14 residues. V was shortened by 1 base and J by 6 bases, with 13 bases between the two germline ends. CDR1 GTSNPN and CDR2 SVGIG come from the germline V gene (reference sequence).

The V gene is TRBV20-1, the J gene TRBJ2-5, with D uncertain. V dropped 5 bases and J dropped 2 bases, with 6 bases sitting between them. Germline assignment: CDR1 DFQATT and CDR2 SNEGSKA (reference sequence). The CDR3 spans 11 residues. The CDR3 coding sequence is TGCAGTGCTGGAAAACAAGAGACCCAGTACTTC. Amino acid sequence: CSAGKQETQYF.

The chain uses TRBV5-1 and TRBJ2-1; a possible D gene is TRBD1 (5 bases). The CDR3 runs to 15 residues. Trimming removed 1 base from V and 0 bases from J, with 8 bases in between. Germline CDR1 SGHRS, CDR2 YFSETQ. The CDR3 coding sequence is TGCGCCAGCAGCTTGCAGGGCTTCTCCTACAATGAGCAGTTCTTC. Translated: CASSLQGFSYNEQFF.

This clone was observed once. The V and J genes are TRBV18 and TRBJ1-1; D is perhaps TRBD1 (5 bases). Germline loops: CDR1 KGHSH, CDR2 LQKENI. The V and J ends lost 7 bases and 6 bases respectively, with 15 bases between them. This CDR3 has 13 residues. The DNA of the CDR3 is TGTGCCAGCTACCCGGACATCCGGGCTGAAGCTTTCTTT. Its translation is CASYPDIRAEAFF.

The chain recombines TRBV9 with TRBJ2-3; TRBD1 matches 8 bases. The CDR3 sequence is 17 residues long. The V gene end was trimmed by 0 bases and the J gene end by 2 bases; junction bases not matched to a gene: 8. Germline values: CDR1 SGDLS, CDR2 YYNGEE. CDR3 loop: CASSVVGQGAVTDTQYF. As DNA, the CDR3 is TGTGCCAGCAGCGTAGTGGGGCAGGGGGCAGTCACAGATACGCAGTATTTT.

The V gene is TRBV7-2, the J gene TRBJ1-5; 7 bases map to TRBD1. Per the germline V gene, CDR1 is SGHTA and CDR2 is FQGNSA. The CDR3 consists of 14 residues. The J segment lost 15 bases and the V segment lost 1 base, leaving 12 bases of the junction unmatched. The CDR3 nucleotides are TGTGCCAGCAGCTTAGACCCAGGGGGATCCGGGTGGCATTTT. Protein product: CASSLDPGGSGWHF.

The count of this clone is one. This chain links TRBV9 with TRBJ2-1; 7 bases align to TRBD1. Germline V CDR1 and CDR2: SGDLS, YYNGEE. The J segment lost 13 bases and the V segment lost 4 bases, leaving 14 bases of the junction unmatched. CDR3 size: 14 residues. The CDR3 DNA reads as TGTGCCAGCAGCACCACGACAGGGAAAGGGATCCAGTTCTTC. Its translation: CASSTTTGKGIQFF.

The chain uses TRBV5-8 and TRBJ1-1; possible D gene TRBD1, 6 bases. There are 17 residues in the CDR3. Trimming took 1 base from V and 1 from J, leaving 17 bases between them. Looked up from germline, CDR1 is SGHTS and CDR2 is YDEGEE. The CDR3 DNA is TGTGCCAGCAGCTTGTTGGGTTTTGCAGGGGAGAACACTGAAGCTTTCTTT. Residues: CASSLLGFAGENTEAFF.

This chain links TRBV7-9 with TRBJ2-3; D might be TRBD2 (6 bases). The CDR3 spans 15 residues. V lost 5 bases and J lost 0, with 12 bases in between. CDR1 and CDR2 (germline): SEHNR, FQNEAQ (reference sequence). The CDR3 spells CASSGRRGSTDTQYF. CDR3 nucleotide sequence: TGTGCCAGCAGCGGCCGTCGGGGGAGCACAGATACGCAGTATTTT.

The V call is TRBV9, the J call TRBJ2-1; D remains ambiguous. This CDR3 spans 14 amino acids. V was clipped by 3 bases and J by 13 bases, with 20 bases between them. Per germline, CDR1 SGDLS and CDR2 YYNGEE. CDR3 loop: CASSAVSRSPTQFF. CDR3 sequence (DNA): TGTGCCAGCAGCGCCGTTTCCAGGAGCCCCACACAGTTCTTC. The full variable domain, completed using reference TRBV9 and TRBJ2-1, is DSGVTQTPKHLITATGQRVTLRCSPRSGDLSVYWYQQSLDQGLQFLIQYYNGEERAKGNILERFSAQQFPDLHSELNLSSLELGDSALYFCASSAVSRSPTQFFGPGTRLTVL.

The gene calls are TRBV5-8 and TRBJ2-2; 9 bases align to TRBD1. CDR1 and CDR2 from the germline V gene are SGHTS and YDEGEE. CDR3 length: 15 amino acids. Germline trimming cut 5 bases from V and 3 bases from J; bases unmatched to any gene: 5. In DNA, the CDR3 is TGTGCCAGCAGTCGAAGACAGGGGGACACCGGGGAGCTGTTTTTT. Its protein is CASSRRQGDTGELFF.

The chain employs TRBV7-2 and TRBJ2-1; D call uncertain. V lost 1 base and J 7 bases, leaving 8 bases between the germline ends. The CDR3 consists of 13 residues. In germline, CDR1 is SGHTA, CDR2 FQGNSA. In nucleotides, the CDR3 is TGTGCCAGCAGCTTAGTGCTGGGGAATGAGCAGTTCTTC. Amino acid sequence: CASSLVLGNEQFF.

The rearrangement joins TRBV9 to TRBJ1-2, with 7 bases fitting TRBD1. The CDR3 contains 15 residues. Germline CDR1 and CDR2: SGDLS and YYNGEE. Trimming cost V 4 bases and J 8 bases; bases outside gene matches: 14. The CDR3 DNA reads TGTGCCAGCAGCCCTACGGGACAGATTTCGGGGGGCTACACCTTC. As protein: CASSPTGQISGGYTF.

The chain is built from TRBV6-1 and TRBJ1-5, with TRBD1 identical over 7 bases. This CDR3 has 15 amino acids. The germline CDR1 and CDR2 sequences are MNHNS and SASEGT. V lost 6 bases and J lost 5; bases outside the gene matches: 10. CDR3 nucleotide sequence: TGTGCCAGCAGGGACGGACAGGCATTTTATCAGCCCCAGCATTTT. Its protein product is CASRDGQAFYQPQHF.

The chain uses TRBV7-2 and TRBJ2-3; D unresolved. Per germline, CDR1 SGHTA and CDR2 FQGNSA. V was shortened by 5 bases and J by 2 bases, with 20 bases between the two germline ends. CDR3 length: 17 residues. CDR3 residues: CASSHVPLATSTDTQYF. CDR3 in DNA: TGTGCCAGCAGCCATGTCCCCTTGGCGACCTCCACAGATACGCAGTATTTT.

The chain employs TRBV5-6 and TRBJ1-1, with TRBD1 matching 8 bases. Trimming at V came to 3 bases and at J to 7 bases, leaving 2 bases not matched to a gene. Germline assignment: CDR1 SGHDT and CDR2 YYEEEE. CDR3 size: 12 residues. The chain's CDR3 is CASSWTGNEAFF. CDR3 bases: TGTGCCAGCAGCTGGACAGGGAATGAAGCTTTCTTT.